What follows describes a single T cell receptor beta chain. This receptor's antigen is unknown. No much larger clonotype is one base removed from it; base qualities were not supplied. Another Seattle source contributed samples from volunteer blood donors who had recovered from COVID-19. Collaborating institutions collected whole blood in K2EDTA tubes following their own protocols. Collaborator samples were shipped for TCRbeta analysis as frozen whole blood, isolated PBMCs, or DNA extracted from either sample type. The data were obtained in a study of blood T cell repertoires in COVID-19 (TCRdb year 2020). Broadly, across the study: Samples covering the acute and convalescent phases of COVID-19 were provided by collaborators in the United States, Italy and Spain. The material from the prospective study consisted of cDNA or gDNA derived from T cells, B-cell-depleted T cells, or PBMCs. Deeply sampled blood TCRbeta repertoires from subjects exposed to, actively infected with, or recovered from COVID-19 were included in the dataset. The repertoires were released in a freely available public database meant as a resource for research on the immune response to SARS-CoV-2. The samples were drawn from the first 160 participants of the ongoing ImmuneRACE study and from over a thousand subjects provided by 6 global collaborators. The sample metadata nearly always contained a de-identified subject ID, COVID-19 status, age in years and sex. HLA class I and class II types, where available, came from metadata supplied by the sample provider rather than from assay-based typing. The paper as a whole reports these results and caveats: How much clinical and demographic metadata was included differed by source and by participant, and the metadata was provided uncurated.

TCRbeta CDR3 regions were amplified from genomic DNA by means of the immunoSEQ Assay, a bias-controlled multiplex PCR. As for the authors' bioinformatics: Nucleated cell counts per sample were estimated from amplification of reference gene primers within the assay. To quantify the absolute abundance of each unique TCRbeta CDR3 rearrangement, sequence reads were collapsed and filtered. For each sample, productive Simpson clonality was calculated as the square root of Simpson's diversity index across productive rearrangements. Not all clones reach the TCRdb copy of this immuneACCESS table, which keeps in-frame sequences only. Checked studies attribute under half of the gap to unresolved V genes and leave the rest unexplained. D and trimming were read from the DNA, whereas the V and J calls and clone size are those reported in that table. The sample contains 110,000 or so clones, about 88% of them found a single time. The leading ten clones occupy roughly 8.1% of the sample.

Reading the germline V gene gives CDR1 MGHDK and CDR2 SYGVNS. Relative to germline, V is 7 bases shorter and J is 5 bases shorter, with 9 bases between their ends. Inclusive of the bounding cysteine and phenylalanine, the CDR3 is 11 residues long. The sequence is cut down to CDR3 DNA, 33 bases in frame from base 1. Sequencing input: peripheral blood. This receptor was identified in a woman in her 70s who had recovered from COVID-19. The chain is assembled from TRBV25-1 and TRBJ2-7; matching of 6 bases hints at TRBD1 as the D gene. The CDR3 amino acid sequence is: CASTGVDEQYF. The sequenced DNA is TGTGCCAGCACAGGGGTCGACGAGCAGTACTTC.